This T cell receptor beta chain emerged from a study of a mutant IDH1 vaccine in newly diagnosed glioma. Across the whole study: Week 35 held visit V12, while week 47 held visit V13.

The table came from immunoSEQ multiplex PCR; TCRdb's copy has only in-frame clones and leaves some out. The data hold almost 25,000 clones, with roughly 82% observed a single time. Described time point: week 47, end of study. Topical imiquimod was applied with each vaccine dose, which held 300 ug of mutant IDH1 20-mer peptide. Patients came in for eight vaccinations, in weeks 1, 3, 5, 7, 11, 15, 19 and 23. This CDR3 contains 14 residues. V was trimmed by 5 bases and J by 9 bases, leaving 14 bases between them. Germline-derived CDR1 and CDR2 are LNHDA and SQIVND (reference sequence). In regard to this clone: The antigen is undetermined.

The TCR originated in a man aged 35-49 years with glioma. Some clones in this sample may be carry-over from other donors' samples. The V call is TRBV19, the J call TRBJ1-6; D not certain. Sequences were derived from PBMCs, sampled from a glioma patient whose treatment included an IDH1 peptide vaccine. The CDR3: CASSSGSAFSPLHF. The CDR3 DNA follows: TGTGCCAGTAGTTCCGGGTCGGCCTTTTCACCCCTCCACTTT.